Reported below is one T cell receptor beta chain. What it recognizes is unknown. This record comes from a study of blood T cells in healthy people across ages. About the research overall: The capture of about one barcoded beta molecule per two T cells was achieved by template switching. Broader study findings: The diversity estimates, figures obtained from one million T cells, were considered underestimates. It was not possible, with unsorted PBMCs, to conclusively compare naive and antigen-experienced cells.

Sample donors were healthy Caucasian individuals that came from Russia, aged roughly 6 to 100. A second PCR, run for about 7 to 11 cycles, used a sample-barcoded 5' primer plus a J-beta primer mix. MiXCR, run by TCRdb on the 5' RACE reads, gives a single entry per CDR3 protein. The sample has about a million distinct CDR3 sequences, under 50% seen once. V was pared by 3 bases and J by 5 bases, with 4 bases between. From germline, CDR1 is GTSNPN and CDR2 SVGIG (reference sequence). This CDR3 has 10 amino acids. This sequence originates from a man in his thirties or forties in good health. The chain is built from TRBV30 and TRBJ1-1, with unresolved D. Sample: blood. CDR3: CAWSETEAFF. CDR3 coding DNA: TGTGCCTGGAGCGAGACTGAAGCTTTCTTT.